The present T cell receptor (beta chain) was sequenced within a study of OX40 agonist ivuxolimab in advanced cancers. Study-level results: Normalized T-cell clonal expansion was also low in some nonresponders. CD4+ and CD8+ blood T cells expanded clonally by week 6 at 0.1 to 3.0 mg/kg.

This clone turned up a few times. What it binds is unknown. Sequencing was performed with immunoSEQ multiplex PCR; in TCRdb, only in-frame clones are kept and a portion is missing. The repertoire holds around 80,000 clones, with around 83% as singletons. The length of the CDR3 is 15 residues. Germline lookup yields CDR1 MNHEY and CDR2 SMNVEV (reference sequence). The V and J ends lost 4 bases and 8 bases respectively, with 15 bases between them. The receptor was isolated from an adult with an advanced solid tumor such as melanoma, head and neck, liver or kidney cancer. The sequencing here drew on CD4+ or CD8+ T cells sorted from blood, taken in a trial of the OX40 agonist ivuxolimab. V and J are TRBV27 and TRBJ1-6; tentatively, D is TRBD1 (5 bases). CDR3 region: CASSSTGWGDSPLHF. CDR3 DNA: TGTGCCAGCAGTTCCACGGGGTGGGGGGATTCACCCCTCCACTTT.